One sample yielded the 20 T cell receptor beta chains listed below, sequenced in a study of blood T cell repertoires in COVID-19. Sequencing used immunoSEQ multiplex PCR; TCRdb keeps in-frame clones, though not all of them. The sample carries about 340,000 clones, around four fifths recorded once. Sample: peripheral blood. The receptor source for this set is a man aged 25-45 years with active or convalescent COVID-19.

The chain links TRBV11-3 to TRBJ2-1, with 13 bases identical to TRBD2. With 5 bases clipped from V and 11 bases from J, the junction kept 12 bases outside the gene matches. There are 16 residues in the CDR3. Germline V gives CDR1 SGHNT, CDR2 YENEEA. CDR3 DNA: TGTGCCAGCAGCCCAAGACTAGCGGGGGGACTATTTAAGCAGTTCTTC. Its translation: CASSPRLAGGLFKQFF.

The chain links TRBV28 to TRBJ2-7, with 9 nucleotides matching TRBD2. The CDR3 loop spans 15 amino acids. Germline V lookup: CDR1 MDHEN, CDR2 SYDVKM. V was clipped by 8 bases and J by 2 bases; unmatched bases: 10. The CDR3 protein is CASYLGAGGTYEQYF. Written as DNA, the CDR3 is TGTGCCAGCTACCTAGGGGCGGGAGGGACCTACGAGCAGTACTTC.

V and J are TRBV24-1 and TRBJ2-7, with 9 positions matching TRBD1. This CDR3 is built from 15 residues. Germline V gene sequence: CDR1 KGHDR, CDR2 SFDVKD. Trimming cost V 4 bases and J 1 base; bases outside gene matches: 4. The CDR3 loop reads CATSDTGTGSYEQYF. Here the CDR3 DNA reads TGTGCCACCAGTGACACCGGGACAGGGTCCTACGAGCAGTACTTC.

This clone was seen more than once but under ten times. This chain's CDR3 is CASSPWTDQPQHF. As DNA, the CDR3 is TGTGCCAGCAGCCCCTGGACAGATCAGCCCCAGCATTTT. The chain joins TRBV7-2 to TRBJ1-5, with D possibly being TRBD1 (6 bases). Trimming left V 5 bases short and J 5 bases short, with 10 bases between. Germline lookup yields CDR1 SGHTA and CDR2 FQGNSA. There are 13 residues in the CDR3.

The chain recombines TRBV5-6 with TRBJ1-1; D is perhaps TRBD1 (5 bases). CDR1 is SGHDT and CDR2 is YYEEEE in the germline V gene. V was shortened by 2 bases and J by 1 base, with 9 bases between the two germline ends. CDR3 length: 14 residues. As DNA, the CDR3 is TGTGCCAGCAGCTTCCGGACACCGAACACTGAAGCTTTCTTT. Translated, it gives CASSFRTPNTEAFF. Using reference TRBV5-6 and TRBJ1-1 for the parts outside the CDR3, the full variable domain is DAGVTQSPTHLIKTRGQQVTLRCSPKSGHDTVSWYQQALGQGPQFIFQYYEEEERQRGNFPDRFSGHQFPNYSSELNVNALLLGDSALYLCASSFRTPNTEAFFGQGTRLTVV.

This chain joins TRBV23-1 and TRBJ2-5; possible D gene TRBD2, 7 bases. TRBV23-1 is annotated as an ORF whose role is uncertain. V was pared by 0 bases and J by 5 bases, with 16 bases between. CDR3 size: 16 residues. This chain's CDR3 is CASSQSGGQVQETQYF. In DNA form, the CDR3 reads TGCGCCAGCAGTCAATCGGGGGGGCAGGTTCAGGAGACCCAGTACTTC.

V and J are TRBV11-3 and TRBJ1-1; TRBD1 might be the D (5 bases). CDR3 length equals 14 residues. CDR1 is SGHNT and CDR2 is YENEEA in the germline V gene. V was cut by 1 base and J by 5 bases, with 11 bases left in between. Here the CDR3 DNA reads TGTGCCAGCAGCTTAGTACAGGCAGGGACTGAAGCTTTCTTT. Protein: CASSLVQAGTEAFF. Supplemented by reference TRBV11-3 and TRBJ1-1, the full variable domain reads EAGVVQSPRYKIIEKKQPVAFWCNPISGHNTLYWYLQNLGQGPELLIRYENEEAVDDSQLPKDRFSAERLKGVDSTLKIQPAELGDSAVYLCASSLVQAGTEAFFGQGTRLTVV.

Here the CDR3 reads CASMDTLNTEAFF. As DNA, the CDR3 is TGCGCCAGTATGGACACCCTGAACACTGAAGCTTTCTTT. The J gene is TRBJ1-1, the V gene TRBV10-1; D might be TRBD1 (5 bases). Germline lookup yields CDR1 WNHNN and CDR2 SYGVQD (reference sequence). Trimming left V 9 bases short and J 0 bases short, with 11 bases between. This CDR3 spans 13 amino acids.

The V call is TRBV3-1 (or the pseudogene TRBV3-2), the J call TRBJ1-1; D perhaps matches TRBD1 (6 bases). The CDR3 consists of 14 residues. V was cut by 2 bases and J by 0 bases, with 7 bases left in between. CDR1 and CDR2 from the germline V gene are LGHDT and YNNKEL (reference sequence). The CDR3, as DNA: TGTGCCAGCAGCCAACGGACAGTGAACACTGAAGCTTTCTTT. This sequence encodes CASSQRTVNTEAFF.

This clone has a single count. This chain connects TRBV7-2 to TRBJ2-2; 12 bases align to TRBD2. The germline gives CDR1 SGHTA, CDR2 FQGNSA. CDR3 length: 16 amino acids. Trimming removed 4 bases from V and 5 bases from J; junction bases left unmatched: 5. CDR3: CASSSGLAGGTGELFF. The CDR3 bases are TGTGCCAGCAGCTCTGGTCTAGCGGGGGGGACCGGGGAGCTGTTTTTT.

This chain connects TRBV5-4 to TRBJ2-6, with 8 bases identical to TRBD1. The CDR3 is 17 amino acids. The germline CDR1 and CDR2 sequences are SGHNT and YYREEE (reference sequence). V lost 4 bases and J lost 2; bases outside the gene matches: 8. CDR3: CASSPGGAAPGANVLTF. The CDR3 nucleotides are TGTGCCAGCAGCCCAGGGGGCGCTGCTCCTGGGGCCAACGTCCTGACTTTC.

The chain combines TRBV18 with TRBJ1-1, with D tentatively TRBD1 (6 bases). The CDR3 has 17 amino acids. Germline V gives CDR1 KGHSH, CDR2 LQKENI. Deletions cut 2 bases from V and 0 bases from J, with 16 bases between. The CDR3: CASSPSRGLIMNTEAFF. As DNA, the CDR3 is TGTGCCAGCTCACCATCCAGGGGCCTAATCATGAACACTGAAGCTTTCTTT.

J is TRBJ1-5 and V is TRBV4-1, with a weak D call TRBD1 (5 bases). Per the germline V gene, CDR1 is MGHRA and CDR2 is YSYEKL. Trimming shortened V by 2 bases and J by 7 bases, and 12 bases separated the two germline ends. This CDR3 contains 14 residues. The CDR3 region is CASSQLTETQPQHF. DNA for the CDR3: TGCGCCAGCAGCCAACTGACAGAAACACAGCCCCAGCATTTT.

The chain uses TRBV11-3 and TRBJ1-1; weak D call: TRBD1 (5 bases). The germline V gene encodes CDR1 SGHNT and CDR2 YENEEA. The CDR3 is 14 residues long. Trimming pared 5 bases from V and 5 bases from J, leaving 15 bases between. CDR3 coding DNA: TGTGCCAGCAGCCCCCGCGGGGGAGGGACTGAAGCTTTCTTT. It is translated as CASSPRGGGTEAFF.

The genes are TRBV7-9 and TRBJ1-1; D is unresolved. The CDR3 is made up of 16 amino acids. Trimming stripped 9 bases from V and 4 bases from J, with 24 bases between. The germline V gene encodes CDR1 SEHNR and CDR2 FQNEAQ (reference sequence). This CDR3 is CASSEGVWREGTEAFF. DNA of the CDR3: TGTGCCAGTAGCGAGGGCGTGTGGCGGGAGGGCACTGAAGCTTTCTTT. Drawing the rest from reference TRBV7-9 and TRBJ1-1, the complete variable domain is DTGVSQNPRHKITKRGQNVTFRCDPISEHNRLYWYRQTLGQGPEFLTYFQNEAQLEKSRLLSDRFSAERPKGSFSTLEIQRTEQGDSAMYLCASSEGVWREGTEAFFGQGTRLTVV.

The chain has TRBV5-4 and TRBJ2-2; possibly TRBD1 for D (6 bases). V lost 0 bases to trimming and J lost 2 bases, with 17 bases between them. The CDR3 length is 18 residues. CDR1 and CDR2 from the germline V gene are SGHNT and YYREEE (reference sequence). The CDR3 region has the DNA TGTGCCAGCAGCTTGGGAATAGGTCGGACAGCTAACACCGGGGAGCTGTTTTTT. Protein sequence: CASSLGIGRTANTGELFF.

The chain joins TRBV19 to TRBJ2-1, with TRBD2 identical over 8 bases. The CDR3 sequence is 16 residues long. CDR1 LNHDA and CDR2 SQIVND come from the germline V gene (reference sequence). V gave up 6 bases and J gave up 7 bases; unmatched junction bases: 14. In DNA form, the CDR3 reads TGTGCCAGTAGCCCGGTAAGGGCGGGAGGTTCAAATGAGCAGTTCTTC. This translates into CASSPVRAGGSNEQFF.

The rearrangement links TRBV19 to TRBJ2-5; D perhaps matches TRBD2 (5 bases). CDR3 size: 13 residues. V was trimmed by 3 bases and J by 6 bases, leaving 11 bases between them. Germline V gives CDR1 LNHDA, CDR2 SQIVND (reference sequence). The CDR3 loop reads CASSINGGKTQYF. The CDR3 coding sequence is TGTGCCAGTAGTATCAATGGAGGAAAGACCCAGTACTTC. The variable domain in full, with the rest retrieved from reference TRBV19 and TRBJ2-5, is DGGITQSPKYLFRKEGQNVTLSCEQNLNHDAMYWYRQDPGQGLRLIYYSQIVNDFQKGDIAEGYSVSREKKESFPLTVTSAQKNPTAFYLCASSINGGKTQYFGPGTRLLVL.

V gene TRBV30 combines with J gene TRBJ2-5, with a possible D match to TRBD2 (5 bases). The germline CDR1 and CDR2 sequences are GTSNPN and SVGIG (reference sequence). The CDR3 spans 14 residues. Deletions cut 4 bases from V and 2 bases from J, with 14 bases between. The CDR3 here is CAWTGLTRQETQYF. As DNA, the CDR3 is TGTGCCTGGACGGGGTTGACGAGGCAAGAGACCCAGTACTTC.

This clone has just one count. The chain combines TRBV3-1 (or the pseudogene TRBV3-2) with TRBJ2-6, with 8 bases lining up with TRBD1. Germline CDR1 LGHDT, CDR2 YNNKEL (reference sequence). The CDR3 has 18 residues. Trimming took 0 bases from V and 2 from J; bases not matched to a gene: 6. Here the CDR3 reads CASSQDRPGGPGANVLTF. DNA of the CDR3: TGTGCCAGCAGCCAAGATCGCCCAGGGGGCCCTGGGGCCAACGTCCTGACTTTC.